This TCR beta chain was profiled in a study of beta chain features in type 1 diabetes. Reverse transcription of all isolated RNA meant that expressed TCRB transcripts were sequenced. The repertoire was sequenced with immunoSEQ multiplex PCR; TCRdb's copy has only in-frame clones and lacks some. The table lists under 250,000 clones, less than 15% of them singletons, with about 0.024% in the top ten. This clone was detected a few times. Sequenced input: naive CD4+ T cells from blood. This sequence was found in a woman aged 40 to 50 in good health.

The CDR3 region has the DNA TGTGCCAGTAGTATACCGAGCTCCTACAATGAGCAGTTCTTC. It is translated as CASSIPSSYNEQFF. J is TRBJ2-1 and V is TRBV19; D is ambiguous. V shed 2 bases and J shed 0 bases, with 5 bases lying between them. The CDR3 runs 14 residues. CDR1 is LNHDA, CDR2 SQIVND, per germline (reference sequence).